This T cell receptor (beta chain) was sequenced in a study of neurological immune-mediated disorders. TCRdb itself ran the 5' RACE reads through MiXCR, one entry per CDR3 protein. The sample consists of more than 35,000 distinct CDR3 sequences, just under 6.5% of them appearing once. Germline V gene lookup returns CDR1 MNHEY and CDR2 SMNVEV (reference sequence). With V trimmed by 6 bases and J by 6 bases, 4 bases remained unmatched. The CDR3 sequence is 14 residues long. Sequencing was carried out using CD4+ T cells from blood. The clonotype was recovered from a woman between 35 and 50 years old in good health. The chain uses TRBV27 and TRBJ2-5; TRBD2 matches at 13 bases. The DNA of the CDR3 is TGTGCCAGCAGCACTAGCGGGAGGGGACAGACCCAGTACTTC. Protein: CASSTSGRGQTQYF.